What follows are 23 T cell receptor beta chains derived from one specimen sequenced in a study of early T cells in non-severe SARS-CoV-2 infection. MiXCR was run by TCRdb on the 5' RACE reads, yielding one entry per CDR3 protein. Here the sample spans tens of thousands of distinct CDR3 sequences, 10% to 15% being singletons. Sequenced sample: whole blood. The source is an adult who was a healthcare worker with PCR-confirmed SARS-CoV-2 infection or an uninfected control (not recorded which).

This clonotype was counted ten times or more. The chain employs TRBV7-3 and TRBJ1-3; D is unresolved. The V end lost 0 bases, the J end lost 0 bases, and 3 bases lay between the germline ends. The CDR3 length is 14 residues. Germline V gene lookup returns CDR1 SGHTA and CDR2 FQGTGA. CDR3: CASSLTASGNTIYF. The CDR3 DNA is TGTGCCAGCAGCTTAACGGCCTCTGGAAACACCATATATTTT.

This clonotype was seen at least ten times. This chain's CDR3 is CASSLDPGRNEQFF. CDR3 DNA: TGCGCCAGCAGCCTGGACCCCGGGAGAAATGAGCAGTTCTTC. This chain connects TRBV5-1 to TRBJ2-1; TRBD2 is a possible D gene (6 bases). The CDR3 has 14 amino acids. Germline V lookup: CDR1 SGHRS, CDR2 YFSETQ. The ends were cut back, 4 bases at V and 7 bases at J, with 15 bases in the middle.

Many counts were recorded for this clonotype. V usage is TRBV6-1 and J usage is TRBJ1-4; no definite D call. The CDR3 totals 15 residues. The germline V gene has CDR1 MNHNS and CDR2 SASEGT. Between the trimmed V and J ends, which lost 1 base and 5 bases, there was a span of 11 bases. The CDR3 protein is CASSEGWGVNEKLFF. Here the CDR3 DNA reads TGTGCCAGCAGTGAAGGTTGGGGAGTAAATGAAAAACTGTTTTTT.

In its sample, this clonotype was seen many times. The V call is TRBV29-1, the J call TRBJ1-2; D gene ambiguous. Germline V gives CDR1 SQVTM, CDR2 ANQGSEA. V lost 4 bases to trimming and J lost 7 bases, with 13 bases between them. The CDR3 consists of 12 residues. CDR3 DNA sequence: TGCAGCGTTGTGTTCTCCCTCGGTGGCTACACCTTC. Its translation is CSVVFSLGGYTF. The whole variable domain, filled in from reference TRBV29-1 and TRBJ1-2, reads SAVISQKPSRDICQRGTSLTIQCQVDSQVTMMFWYRQQPGQSLTLIATANQGSEATYESGFVIDKFPISRPNLTFSTLTVSNMSPEDSSIYLCSVVFSLGGYTFGSGTRLTVV.

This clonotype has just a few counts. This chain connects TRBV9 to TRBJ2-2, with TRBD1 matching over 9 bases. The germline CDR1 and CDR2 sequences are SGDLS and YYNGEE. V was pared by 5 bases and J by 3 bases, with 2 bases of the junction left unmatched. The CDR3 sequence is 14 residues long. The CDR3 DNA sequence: TGTGCCAGCAGGGGACAGGGAGACACCGGGGAGCTGTTTTTT. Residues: CASRGQGDTGELFF.

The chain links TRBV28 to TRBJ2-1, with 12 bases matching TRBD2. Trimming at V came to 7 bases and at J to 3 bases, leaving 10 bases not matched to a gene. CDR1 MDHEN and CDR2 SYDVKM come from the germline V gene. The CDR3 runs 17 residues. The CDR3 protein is CASTATSGSRIYNEQFF. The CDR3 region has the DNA TGTGCCAGCACCGCGACTAGCGGGAGTCGCATCTACAATGAGCAGTTCTTC.

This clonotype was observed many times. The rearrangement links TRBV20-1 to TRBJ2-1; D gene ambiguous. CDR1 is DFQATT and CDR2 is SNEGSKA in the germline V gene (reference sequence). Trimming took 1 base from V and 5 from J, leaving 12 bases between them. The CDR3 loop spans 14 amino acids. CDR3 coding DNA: TGCAGTGCTAGAGTTTGGCAGAGCAACAATGAGCAGTTCTTC. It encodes CSARVWQSNNEQFF.

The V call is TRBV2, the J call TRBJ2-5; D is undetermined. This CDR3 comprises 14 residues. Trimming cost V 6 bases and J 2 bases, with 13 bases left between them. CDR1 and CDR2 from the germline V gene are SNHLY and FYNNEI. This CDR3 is CASRPSHGQETQYF. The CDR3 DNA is TGTGCCAGCAGACCCTCCCACGGGCAAGAGACCCAGTACTTC.

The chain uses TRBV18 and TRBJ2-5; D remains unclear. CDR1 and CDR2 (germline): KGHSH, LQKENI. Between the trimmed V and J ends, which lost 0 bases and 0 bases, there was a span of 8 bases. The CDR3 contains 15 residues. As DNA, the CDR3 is TGTGCCAGCTCACCACCCGGCAGCAACCAAGAGACCCAGTACTTC. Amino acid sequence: CASSPPGSNQETQYF.

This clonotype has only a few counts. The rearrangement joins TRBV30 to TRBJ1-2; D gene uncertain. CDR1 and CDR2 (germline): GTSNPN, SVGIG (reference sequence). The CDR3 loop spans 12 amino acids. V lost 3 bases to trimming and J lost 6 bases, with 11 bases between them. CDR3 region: CAWRVWTHGYTF. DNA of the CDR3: TGTGCCTGGAGAGTATGGACCCATGGCTACACCTTC.

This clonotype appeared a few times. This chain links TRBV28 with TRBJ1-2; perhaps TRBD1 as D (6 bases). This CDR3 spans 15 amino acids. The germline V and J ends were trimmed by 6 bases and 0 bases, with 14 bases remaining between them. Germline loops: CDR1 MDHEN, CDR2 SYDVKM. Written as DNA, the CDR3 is TGTGCCAGCAGCCAACCGGAGGGGGCTAACTATGGCTACACCTTC. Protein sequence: CASSQPEGANYGYTF.

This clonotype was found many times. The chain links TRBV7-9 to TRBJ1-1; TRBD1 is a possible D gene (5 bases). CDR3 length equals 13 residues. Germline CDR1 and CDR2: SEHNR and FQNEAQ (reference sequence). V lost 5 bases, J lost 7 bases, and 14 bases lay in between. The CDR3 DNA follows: TGTGCCAGCAGCCAGGGCCCGGCGGGTGAAGCTTTCTTT. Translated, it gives CASSQGPAGEAFF.

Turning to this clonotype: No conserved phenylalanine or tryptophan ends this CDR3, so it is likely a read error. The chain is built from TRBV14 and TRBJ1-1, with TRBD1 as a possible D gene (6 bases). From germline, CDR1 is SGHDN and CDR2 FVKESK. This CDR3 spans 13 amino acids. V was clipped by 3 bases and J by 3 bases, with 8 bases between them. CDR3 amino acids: CASSQRGYTEAFI. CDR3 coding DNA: TGTGCCAGCAGCCAGAGGGGGTACACTGAAGCTTTCATT.

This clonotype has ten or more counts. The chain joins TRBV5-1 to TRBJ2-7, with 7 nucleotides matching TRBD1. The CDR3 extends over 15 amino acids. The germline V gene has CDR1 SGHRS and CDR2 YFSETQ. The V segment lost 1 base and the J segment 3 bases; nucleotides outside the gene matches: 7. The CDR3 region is CASSLPRDSHYEQYF. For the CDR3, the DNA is TGCGCCAGCAGCTTGCCCCGGGACAGTCACTACGAGCAGTACTTC.

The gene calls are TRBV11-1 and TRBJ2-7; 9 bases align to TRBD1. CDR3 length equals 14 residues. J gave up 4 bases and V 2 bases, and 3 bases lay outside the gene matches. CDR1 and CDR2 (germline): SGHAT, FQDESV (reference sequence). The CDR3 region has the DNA TGTGCCAGCAGCTTAACAGGGGGCCTTTACGAGCAGTACTTC. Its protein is CASSLTGGLYEQYF.

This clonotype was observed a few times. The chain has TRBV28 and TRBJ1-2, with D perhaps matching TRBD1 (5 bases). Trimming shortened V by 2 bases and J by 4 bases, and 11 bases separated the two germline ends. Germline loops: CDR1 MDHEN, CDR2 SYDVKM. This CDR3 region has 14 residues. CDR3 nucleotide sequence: TGTGCCAGCAGTTTAGAGGGGCCGGTCTATGGCTACACCTTC. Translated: CASSLEGPVYGYTF.

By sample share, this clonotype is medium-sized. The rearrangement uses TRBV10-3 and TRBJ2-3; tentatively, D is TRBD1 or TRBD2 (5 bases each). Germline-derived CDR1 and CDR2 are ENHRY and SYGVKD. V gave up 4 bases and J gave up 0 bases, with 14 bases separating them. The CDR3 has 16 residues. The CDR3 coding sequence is TGTGCCATCAGTGTTTCCGGGGCGGTAAGCACAGATACGCAGTATTTT. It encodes CAISVSGAVSTDTQYF.

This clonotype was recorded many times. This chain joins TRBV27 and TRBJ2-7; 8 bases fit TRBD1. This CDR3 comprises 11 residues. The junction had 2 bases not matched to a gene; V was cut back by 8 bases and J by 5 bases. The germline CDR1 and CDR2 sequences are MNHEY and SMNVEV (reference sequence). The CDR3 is CASQGADEQYF. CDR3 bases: TGTGCCAGCCAGGGGGCGGACGAGCAGTACTTC.

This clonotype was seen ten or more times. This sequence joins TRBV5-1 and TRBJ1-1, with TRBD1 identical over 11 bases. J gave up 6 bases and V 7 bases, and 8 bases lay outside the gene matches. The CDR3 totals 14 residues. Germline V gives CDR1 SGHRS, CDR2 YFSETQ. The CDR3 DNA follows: TGCGCCAGCGGAACGGACAGGGGGCTGGCTGAAGCTTTCTTT. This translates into CASGTDRGLAEAFF.

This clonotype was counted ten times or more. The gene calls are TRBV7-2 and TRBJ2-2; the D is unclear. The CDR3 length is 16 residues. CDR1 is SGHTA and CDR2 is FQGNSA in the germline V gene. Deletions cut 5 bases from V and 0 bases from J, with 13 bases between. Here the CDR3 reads CASSPRQLANTGELFF. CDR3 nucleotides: TGTGCCAGCAGCCCCAGGCAGCTAGCGAACACCGGGGAGCTGTTTTTT.

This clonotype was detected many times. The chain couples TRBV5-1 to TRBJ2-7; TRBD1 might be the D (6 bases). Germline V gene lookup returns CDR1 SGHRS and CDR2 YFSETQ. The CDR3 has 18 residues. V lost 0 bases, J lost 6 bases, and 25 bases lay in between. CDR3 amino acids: CASSLALGQIPPTGEQYF. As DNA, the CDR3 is TGCGCCAGCAGCTTGGCCCTCGGACAGATACCTCCCACCGGCGAGCAGTACTTC.

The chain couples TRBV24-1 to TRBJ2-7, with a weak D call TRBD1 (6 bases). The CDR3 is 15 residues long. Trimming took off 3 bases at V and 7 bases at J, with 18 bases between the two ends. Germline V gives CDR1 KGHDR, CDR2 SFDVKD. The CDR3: CATSDPGDPASEQYF. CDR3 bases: TGTGCCACCAGTGATCCAGGGGACCCCGCCAGTGAGCAGTACTTC.

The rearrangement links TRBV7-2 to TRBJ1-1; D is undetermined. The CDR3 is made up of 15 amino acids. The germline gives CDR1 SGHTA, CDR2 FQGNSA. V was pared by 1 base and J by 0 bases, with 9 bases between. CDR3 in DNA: TGTGCCAGCAGCTTAGGTGTCAGGATGAACACTGAAGCTTTCTTT. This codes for CASSLGVRMNTEAFF.